Listed here are 28 T cell receptor beta chains from one sample, sequenced in a study of T cells in localized non-small cell lung cancer. Only in-frame clones appear in the TCRdb table, and some are missing; sequencing was by immunoSEQ multiplex PCR. The table lists approximately 3,000 clones, about 24% of them singletons, with around 13% in the top ten. The starting material was normal lung tissue next to the tumor, obtained before any cancer treatment. Receptors were obtained from a man aged 40-75 years with stage III squamous cell lung carcinoma.

In this sample, this clone is large. The CDR3 protein is CASSNPNTGELFF. The CDR3 coding sequence is TGTGCCAGTAGTAACCCGAACACCGGGGAGCTGTTTTTT. The chain joins TRBV19 to TRBJ2-2; no firm D call. The CDR3 loop spans 13 amino acids. CDR1 LNHDA and CDR2 SQIVND come from the germline V gene (reference sequence). Trimming removed 4 bases at V and 0 bases at J, with 3 bases between.

V is TRBV7-4 and J is TRBJ1-1; 7 bases align to TRBD1. The V gene end was trimmed by 5 bases and the J gene end by 4 bases; junction bases not matched to a gene: 4. This CDR3 region has 13 residues. CDR1 SGHVT and CDR2 SQSDAQ come from the germline V gene. The CDR3, as DNA: TGTGCCAGCAGCCAGGGGGAGAGCACTGAAGCTTTCTTT. As protein: CASSQGESTEAFF.

The chain employs TRBV28 and TRBJ2-3, with D maybe TRBD1 (6 bases). From germline, CDR1 is MDHEN and CDR2 SYDVKM. This CDR3 spans 14 amino acids. V was cut by 0 bases and J by 3 bases, with 7 bases left in between. The CDR3 nucleotides read TGTGCCAGCAGTTTATGGGACAGAACAGATACGCAGTATTTT. Its protein product is CASSLWDRTDTQYF.

The genes are TRBV18 and TRBJ1-5; maybe TRBD1 (5 bases). Germline V gives CDR1 KGHSH, CDR2 LQKENI. Between the trimmed V and J ends, which lost 4 bases and 4 bases, there was a span of 5 bases. CDR3 length equals 12 residues. DNA for the CDR3: TGTGCCAGCTCACAGGGGAATCAGCCCCAGCATTTT. The encoded protein is CASSQGNQPQHF.

The gene calls are TRBV6-8 and TRBJ2-2; 7 bases match TRBD1. Germline-derived CDR1 and CDR2 are MNHGY and SAAAGT. This CDR3 is 14 amino acids long. V shed 10 bases and J 1 base; nucleotides not matched to a gene: 6. This CDR3 reads CAIRGQLNTGELFF. The CDR3 DNA sequence: TGTGCCATTCGGGGACAGTTGAACACCGGGGAGCTGTTTTTT.

Only a few counts were recorded for this clone. The J gene is TRBJ1-4, the V gene TRBV18, with TRBD1 matching 9 bases. This CDR3 is built from 15 residues. After removal of 2 bases from V and 5 bases from J, the junction contained 3 bases not matched to a gene. CDR1 KGHSH and CDR2 LQKENI come from the germline V gene. CDR3 bases: TGTGCCAGCTCACCAATGGGACAGGGAAATGAAAAACTGTTTTTT. This translates into CASSPMGQGNEKLFF.

This clone has only a few counts. The V call is TRBV11-3, the J call TRBJ2-6; a weak D match, TRBD1 (6 bases). Trimming stripped 3 bases from V and 0 bases from J, with 15 bases between. The CDR3 is 18 residues long. Germline lookup yields CDR1 SGHNT and CDR2 YENEEA. In nucleotides, the CDR3 is TGTGCCAGCAGCTTCAGGACAGACACCCTCTCTGGGGCCAACGTCCTGACTTTC. Encoded protein: CASSFRTDTLSGANVLTF.

The chain links TRBV4-1 to TRBJ2-1; TRBD2 might be the D (5 bases). Trimming cost V 0 bases and J 9 bases, with 9 bases left between them. The CDR3 consists of 13 residues. Germline V gene lookup returns CDR1 MGHRA and CDR2 YSYEKL. The CDR3 protein is CASSQEVGSEQFF. As DNA, the CDR3 is TGCGCCAGCAGCCAAGAAGTGGGGAGTGAGCAGTTCTTC.

This clone came up a few times. V is TRBV7-4 and J is TRBJ2-2; 8 bases agree with TRBD2. This CDR3 comprises 16 residues. V trimming: 5 bases; J trimming: 6 bases; junction bases outside the gene matches: 11. Germline V gives CDR1 SGHVT, CDR2 SQSDAQ. The CDR3 sequence: CASSARGAFSAGELFF. CDR3 DNA sequence: TGTGCCAGCAGCGCGCGGGGGGCTTTCTCCGCCGGGGAGCTGTTTTTT. Filled out from reference TRBV7-4 and TRBJ2-2, the complete variable domain reads GAGVSQSPRYKVAKRGRDVALRCDSISGHVTLYWYRQTLGQGSEVLTYSQSDAQRDKSGRPSGRFSAERPERSVSTLKIQRTEQGDSAVYLCASSARGAFSAGELFFGEGSRLTVL.

V gene TRBV19 combines with J gene TRBJ2-2; D possibly uses TRBD1 or TRBD2 (5 bases each). Trimming removed 3 bases at V and 5 bases at J, with 16 bases between. Germline V gives CDR1 LNHDA, CDR2 SQIVND (reference sequence). There are 16 residues in the CDR3. DNA for the CDR3: TGTGCCAGTAGTATTAGAGGGCAGGGTAAGACCGGGGAGCTGTTTTTT. Translation gives CASSIRGQGKTGELFF.

This clone was observed a handful of times. This chain joins TRBV9 and TRBJ2-2, with TRBD2 identical over 12 bases. The J segment lost 2 bases and the V segment lost 2 bases, leaving 7 bases of the junction unmatched. This CDR3 has 18 residues. Germline loops: CDR1 SGDLS, CDR2 YYNGEE. CDR3 DNA sequence: TGTGCCAGCAGCGTCTCACTAGCGGGGGGCACCAACACCGGGGAGCTGTTTTTT. Translated, it gives CASSVSLAGGTNTGELFF.

J is TRBJ2-1 and V is TRBV25-1, with 9 bases matching TRBD2. The ends lost 9 bases at V and 8 bases at J; junction bases unmatched: 8. This CDR3 is built from 13 residues. Germline CDR1 reads MGHDK; CDR2 reads SYGVNS. The CDR3 protein is CASAGGARDEQFF. CDR3 in DNA: TGTGCCAGTGCGGGGGGGGCTAGGGATGAGCAGTTCTTC. Looking up the rest from reference TRBV25-1 and TRBJ2-1 gives the full variable domain: EADIYQTPRYLVIGTGKKITLECSQTMGHDKMYWYQQDPGMELHLIHYSYGVNSTEKGDLSSESTVSRIRTEHFPLTLESARPSHTSQYLCASAGGARDEQFFGPGTRLTVL.

The chain uses TRBV5-1 and TRBJ2-7; tentatively, D is TRBD1 or TRBD2 (6 bases each). The CDR3 extends over 15 amino acids. In germline, CDR1 is SGHRS, CDR2 YFSETQ. Trimming stripped 3 bases from V and 7 bases from J, with 20 bases between. The CDR3: CASSWDGGDRREQYF. The DNA of the CDR3 is TGCGCCAGCAGCTGGGACGGGGGCGACCGGAGGGAGCAGTACTTC.

CDR3 amino acids: CASSLEGYGYTF. Here the CDR3 DNA reads TGTGCCAGCTCACTGGAAGGATATGGCTACACCTTC. This chain joins TRBV18 and TRBJ1-2; D unresolved. The ends were cut back, 4 bases at V and 5 bases at J, with 8 bases in the middle. This CDR3 spans 12 amino acids. Germline values: CDR1 KGHSH, CDR2 LQKENI.

The gene calls are TRBV18 and TRBJ1-2; no reliable D call. Germline V lookup: CDR1 KGHSH, CDR2 LQKENI. The CDR3 covers 14 residues. The V gene lost 4 bases and the J gene lost 4 bases, with 13 bases spanning the gap. CDR3 coding DNA: TGTGCCAGCTCACTTAAGACGGAGGGCTATGGCTACACCTTC. Encoded protein: CASSLKTEGYGYTF.

By its share, this clone is medium-sized. This rearrangement joins TRBV11-3 to TRBJ1-2; 9 nucleotides match TRBD1. The V and J ends lost 5 bases and 8 bases, in that order; junction bases with no gene match: 12. Per the germline V gene, CDR1 is SGHNT and CDR2 is YENEEA. The CDR3 covers 15 residues. The DNA of the CDR3 is TGTGCCAGCAGCCTCCAGGAACAGGGGGCCCGCGGCTACACCTTC. Encoded protein: CASSLQEQGARGYTF.

By sample fraction, this clone is medium-sized. This chain links TRBV6-8 with TRBJ1-1; a weak D match, TRBD1 (5 bases). The CDR3 contains 13 residues. V was pared by 5 bases and J by 1 base, with 8 bases between. Germline CDR1 reads MNHGY; CDR2 reads SAAAGT. The CDR3 DNA reads as TGTGCCAGCAGTATTACAGGGAACACTGAAGCTTTCTTT. Amino acid sequence: CASSITGNTEAFF.

The chain carries TRBV29-1 and TRBJ2-1; 9 bases align to TRBD2. The V and J ends lost 6 bases and 1 base, in that order; junction bases with no gene match: 7. Germline CDR1 SQVTM, CDR2 ANQGSEA. The CDR3 is made up of 15 amino acids. The CDR3, as DNA: TGCAGCGTCGGGAGAGCGGGGGGATCCTACAATGAGCAGTTCTTC. Translation: CSVGRAGGSYNEQFF.

This clone was observed a few times. This sequence joins TRBV2 and TRBJ2-1; 11 bases align to TRBD2. CDR1 and CDR2 (germline): SNHLY, FYNNEI. CDR3 size: 17 residues. V lost 5 bases to trimming and J lost 5 bases; unmatched junction nucleotides: 11. The DNA for the CDR3 is TGTGCCAGCAGTCGGTGGTTGAATAGCGGGGGGGACAATGAGCAGTTCTTC. Amino acid sequence: CASSRWLNSGGDNEQFF.

The chain is built from TRBV9 and TRBJ1-5; tentatively, D is TRBD1 (5 bases). V shed 5 bases and J shed 2 bases, with 23 bases lying between them. Germline V gives CDR1 SGDLS, CDR2 YYNGEE. The CDR3 is made up of 18 amino acids. As DNA, the CDR3 is TGTGCCAGCAGTGAAGCCGCTAAGGGGCGAATAGGCAATCAGCCCCAGCATTTT. It yields the protein CASSEAAKGRIGNQPQHF.

The chain employs TRBV18 and TRBJ1-4; weak D call: TRBD1 (5 bases). V was cut by 3 bases and J by 0 bases, with 20 bases left in between. Germline assignment: CDR1 KGHSH and CDR2 LQKENI. The CDR3 has 19 amino acids. The DNA of the CDR3 is TGTGCCAGCTCACCCGCCGGGACCGGAGGTTTTTCAACTAATGAAAAACTGTTTTTT. This encodes CASSPAGTGGFSTNEKLFF.

The chain carries TRBV10-2 and TRBJ1-1; D gene uncertain. CDR3 length: 14 residues. Germline V CDR1 and CDR2: WSHSY, SAAADI. V dropped 2 bases and J dropped 5 bases, with 12 bases sitting between them. The CDR3 nucleotides read TGCGCCAGCAGTGAGAGGCGGGATGGGACTGAAGCTTTCTTT. It specifies CASSERRDGTEAFF.

Relative to its sample, this clone is medium-sized. CDR3 sequence (DNA): TGTGCCAGCAGCTACAGGGGGGCTAACTATGGCTACACCTTC. Its translation is CASSYRGANYGYTF. This chain connects TRBV11-3 to TRBJ1-2; 8 bases align to TRBD1. Germline V gene lookup returns CDR1 SGHNT and CDR2 YENEEA. The CDR3 length is 14 residues. Unmatched junction bases numbered 1, after V lost 4 bases and J lost 0 bases.

This chain joins TRBV6-1 and TRBJ1-1; D unresolved. With 1 base removed from V and 2 bases from J, the gap between germline ends came to 11 bases. The CDR3 runs 15 residues. CDR1 is MNHNS and CDR2 is SASEGT in the germline V gene. The CDR3 DNA reads as TGTGCCAGCAGTGAAGGGCCGGCAGCCAACACTGAAGCTTTCTTT. It is translated as CASSEGPAANTEAFF.

Many counts were recorded for this clone. The chain employs TRBV11-3 and TRBJ2-1; 10 bases are shared with TRBD2. In germline, CDR1 is SGHNT, CDR2 YENEEA. The ends lost 5 bases at V and 7 bases at J; junction bases unmatched: 14. The CDR3 contains 17 residues. CDR3 nucleotide sequence: TGTGCCAGCAGCGGACTCAAGGGGCTAGCGGGGGTGAATGAGCAGTTCTTC. Translation: CASSGLKGLAGVNEQFF.

The chain joins TRBV10-2 to TRBJ2-1; TRBD1 matches at 8 bases. Trimming cost V 3 bases and J 5 bases; bases outside gene matches: 6. The CDR3 contains 15 residues. Germline loops: CDR1 WSHSY, CDR2 SAAADI. CDR3: CASSDPGGAHNEQFF. The CDR3 nucleotides read TGCGCCAGCAGTGACCCAGGGGGCGCCCACAATGAGCAGTTCTTC.

This clone has ten or more counts. This rearrangement joins TRBV11-3 to TRBJ2-5, with a possible D match to TRBD1 (6 bases). V dropped 5 bases and J dropped 4 bases, with 14 bases sitting between them. In germline, CDR1 is SGHNT, CDR2 YENEEA. CDR3 length: 14 residues. The CDR3 coding sequence is TGTGCCAGCAGCCCAAACAGAGGGGGAGAGACCCAGTACTTC. Protein product: CASSPNRGGETQYF.

This clone appeared a few times. V is TRBV6-8 and J is TRBJ2-1; weak D call: TRBD1 (7 bases). The V gene's germline CDR1 is MNHGY and CDR2 SAAAGT. The CDR3 consists of 12 residues. The V gene lost 5 bases and the J gene lost 9 bases, with 11 bases spanning the gap. The CDR3 sequence: CASSDQGGEQFF. In DNA, the CDR3 is TGTGCCAGCAGTGATCAGGGGGGTGAGCAGTTCTTC.